The clone carrying this T cell receptor beta chain was observed a few times. TCRdb re-called the 5' RACE reads with MiXCR, one entry per CDR3 protein. The sample yields 15,000 to 20,000 distinct CDR3 sequences, roughly 8.2% seen once. This specimen belongs to a study of CD8 T cells in ankylosing spondylitis. The CDR3 contains 16 residues. Germline V lookup: CDR1 MNHNS, CDR2 SASEGT. The V gene end was trimmed by 8 bases and the J gene end by 0 bases; junction bases not matched to a gene: 9. The material sequenced was blood. The origin of this receptor is a male donor with ankylosing spondylitis or in good health (not recorded which). The chain is built from TRBV6-1 and TRBJ2-1; 8 nucleotides agree with TRBD2. CDR3 sequence reads: CASRGGDRSSYNEQFF. DNA of the CDR3: TGTGCCAGCCGGGGGGGTGATCGAAGCTCCTACAATGAGCAGTTCTTC.